The 31 T cell receptor beta chains listed next were all sequenced from one sample in a study of tumor and adjacent non-tumor tissue in lung cancer. Three rounds of nested PCR, following a modified ARM-PCR protocol, produced the TCRbeta library. Via MiXCR, TCRdb re-called the multiplex PCR reads, giving one row per CDR3 protein. The data contain some 100,000 distinct CDR3 sequences, about 60% of them seen just once; the ten biggest clones take up approximately 18%. This sample's RNA came from whole unsorted tissue. This non-tumor lung sample came from over 3 cm beyond the tumor edge. What was sequenced was distant non-tumor lung tissue. The receptors come from a man between 25 and 39 years old with non-small cell lung cancer.

This clonotype occurred many times. The genes are TRBV6-2 or TRBV6-3 and TRBJ1-2; TRBD1 might be the D (5 bases). This CDR3 comprises 13 residues. Germline-derived CDR1 and CDR2 are MNHEY and SVGEGT. V was shortened by 6 bases and J by 5 bases, with 13 bases between the two germline ends. The DNA for the CDR3 is TGTGCCAGCAGAACAGGTCTGAGATATGGCTACACCTTC. Translating it yields CASRTGLRYGYTF.

Notes on this clonotype: One base away lies a much larger clone, so this may be a sequencing read error. The rearrangement uses TRBV6-2 or TRBV6-3 and TRBJ2-5; either TRBD1 or TRBD2 may fit D (5 bases each). The V gene lost 2 bases and the J gene lost 3 bases, with 10 bases spanning the gap. This CDR3 is 14 amino acids long. CDR1 and CDR2 (germline): MNHEY, SVGEGT. In DNA, the CDR3 is TGTGCCAGCAGTTACATGGGGGTGAAAGAGACCCAGTACTTC. As protein: CASSYMGVKETQYF.

This rearrangement joins TRBV7-3 to TRBJ2-3; D call uncertain. V was clipped by 5 bases and J by 0 bases, with 9 bases between them. The germline V gene encodes CDR1 SGHTA and CDR2 FQGTGA. The CDR3 sequence is 14 residues long. The CDR3 loop is CASSPTSSTDTQYF. Here the CDR3 DNA reads TGTGCCAGCAGCCCCACATCTAGCACAGATACGCAGTATTTT.

This clonotype was counted ten times or more. The gene calls are TRBV4-1 and TRBJ2-5; weak D call: TRBD2 (7 bases). Germline V gene sequence: CDR1 MGHRA, CDR2 YSYEKL. V lost 5 bases to trimming and J lost 4 bases, with 17 bases between them. The CDR3 is 15 amino acids. The CDR3 sequence: CASSSHGRGGETQYF. CDR3 nucleotide sequence: TGCGCCAGCAGCTCCCACGGTAGGGGGGGAGAGACCCAGTACTTC.

In the case of this clonotype: Here the CDR3 omits its conserved ending phenylalanine or tryptophan, so a read error is the likely source. This chain connects TRBV11-2 to TRBJ1-1; D unresolved. Germline V CDR1 and CDR2: SGHAT, FQNNGV. CDR3 length equals 13 residues. Deletions cut 1 base from V and 8 bases from J, with 11 bases between. CDR3 sequence reads: CASSLVGSTEAFV. Here the CDR3 DNA reads TGTGCCAGCAGCTTAGTAGGAAGCACCGAAGCTTTCGTT.

Only one count was recorded for this clonotype. One base away lies a much larger clone, so this may be a sequencing read error. The rearrangement links TRBV7-9 to TRBJ1-1; D gene unclear. This CDR3 is built from 14 residues. CDR1 and CDR2 (germline): SEHNR, FQNEAQ (reference sequence). Here the CDR3 DNA reads TGTGCCAGCAGCCCGAGGGCAGTGAACACTGAAGCTTCCTTT. This encodes CASSPRAVNTEASF.

The chain combines TRBV20-1 with TRBJ2-3; 7 bases line up with TRBD1. The J segment lost 8 bases and the V segment lost 0 bases, leaving 5 bases of the junction unmatched. The CDR3 loop spans 13 amino acids. Germline CDR1 is DFQATT and CDR2 is SNEGSKA (reference sequence). The CDR3: CSARDRGQTTQYF. The CDR3 region has the DNA TGCAGTGCTAGAGATCGGGGACAGACTACGCAGTATTTT.

As for this clonotype: It is likely a read error, because the conserved phenylalanine at the end of the CDR3 is missing. This rearrangement joins TRBV29-1 to TRBJ1-2, with TRBD1 matching over 7 bases. Germline CDR1 SQVTM, CDR2 ANQGSEA. This CDR3 has 14 residues. The CDR3 nucleotides read TGCAGCGTCGCCCGGGACAGCCTAAACTATGGTTACACCATC. Protein sequence: CSVARDSLNYGYTI.

The gene calls are TRBV13 and TRBJ2-7; 14 positions match TRBD2. V shed 2 bases, J shed 2 bases, and the junction held 5 bases outside the gene matches. The CDR3 covers 17 residues. Per the germline V gene, CDR1 is PRHDT and CDR2 is FYEKMQ (reference sequence). CDR3 loop: CASSLTGTSGRTYEQYF. DNA for the CDR3: TGTGCCAGCAGCTTAACCGGGACTAGCGGGAGAACCTACGAGCAGTACTTC.

About this clonotype itself: This CDR3 is missing its conserved last phenylalanine or tryptophan, likely due to a read error. The DNA is left out, because the CDR3 cannot be placed on it with certainty; the CDR3 is given as TCRdb lists it. J is TRBJ1-2 and V is TRBV6-2 or TRBV6-3; the tabulated D call, TRBD1, remains unverified against the DNA. The CDR3 sequence runs 12 residues, both termini included. Germline V gene data show CDR1 as MNHEY and CDR2 as SVGEGT. The CDR3 sequence: CASSREGNGYAL.

Note on this clonotype: A much larger clone is a single base away; this may be a read error. The chain couples TRBV28 to TRBJ2-1; TRBD2 agrees at 14 bases. This CDR3 contains 15 residues. Losses at the gene ends were 4 bases for V and 9 bases for J; bases not matched to a gene: 5. The germline V gene encodes CDR1 MDHEN and CDR2 SYDVKM. The CDR3 bases are TGTGCCAGCAGTTCTAGACTAGCGGGAGGGAGTGAGCAGTTCTTC. Residues: CASSSRLAGGSEQFF.

In regard to this clonotype: This CDR3 is missing its conserved last phenylalanine or tryptophan, likely due to a read error. The DNA is left out, because the CDR3 cannot be placed on it with certainty; the CDR3 is given as TCRdb lists it. V is TRBV20-1 and J is TRBJ2-1; the D call in the table, TRBD2, was not verified against the DNA. CDR1 and CDR2 (germline): DFQATT, SNEGSKA (reference sequence). A total of 16 residues make up the CDR3, ends included. The CDR3 region is CSALDTLTSGRGEEFL.

This clonotype was seen repeatedly, ten times or more. The chain carries TRBV11-3 and TRBJ2-1; 11 positions match TRBD2. The CDR3 totals 16 residues. The germline CDR1 and CDR2 sequences are SGHNT and YENEEA. The junction had 11 bases not matched to a gene; V was cut back by 5 bases and J by 8 bases. The CDR3 here is CASSAGWTSGPDEQFF. The CDR3 DNA reads as TGTGCCAGCAGCGCGGGCTGGACTAGCGGGCCGGATGAGCAGTTCTTC.

This rearrangement joins TRBV5-1 to TRBJ2-3, with D perhaps TRBD1 or TRBD2 (5 bases each). V was clipped by 3 bases and J by 5 bases, with 10 bases between them. Germline V CDR1 and CDR2: SGHRS, YFSETQ. The CDR3 spans 13 residues. As DNA, the CDR3 is TGCGCCAGCAGCTCCCAGGGAGAAGATACGCAGTATTTT. It codes for CASSSQGEDTQYF.

This clonotype was detected ten times or more. The CDR3, as DNA: TGTGCCAGCAGCCAAGGGCGGGGGGCCGACGAGCAGTACTTC. Encoded protein: CASSQGRGADEQYF. This chain joins TRBV4-2 and TRBJ2-7, with 8 bases identical to TRBD2. The CDR3 has 14 amino acids. Losses at the gene ends were 1 base for V and 5 bases for J; bases not matched to a gene: 4. Germline V gene data show CDR1 as LGHNA and CDR2 as YNFKEQ.

On this clonotype: Germline is not matched at one junction end, which may reflect a read error. V is TRBV7-9 and J is TRBJ1-1, with D maybe TRBD1 (6 bases). Germline V gene data show CDR1 as SEHNR and CDR2 as FQNEAQ (reference sequence). The CDR3 loop spans 14 amino acids. CDR3 amino acids: CASSLATGRAEASF. The CDR3 nucleotides are TGTGCCAGCAGTTTAGCCACAGGGAGGGCTGAAGCTTCCTTT. The whole variable domain, remainder taken from reference TRBV7-9 and TRBJ1-1, is DTGVSQNPRHKITKRGQNVTFRCDPISEHNRLYWYRQTLGQGPEFLTYFQNEAQLEKSRLLSDRFSAERPKGSFSTLEIQRTEQGDSAMYLCASSLATGRAEASFGQGTRLTVV.

Note on this clonotype: Compared with germline, one end of the junction differs, possibly owing to a read error. The chain recombines TRBV29-1 with TRBJ2-2, with D perhaps matching TRBD1 or TRBD2 (5 bases each). The CDR3 covers 14 residues. Germline V CDR1 and CDR2: SQVTM, ANQGSEA. The CDR3 reads CTVQTGANTGELFF. The CDR3, as DNA: TGCACCGTACAAACAGGCGCGAACACCGGGGAGCTGTTTTTC.

This clonotype was counted a few times. A much bigger clone sits one base away, suggesting this may be a read error. The CDR3 reads CASSQAGAGDTDTQYF. CDR3 DNA sequence: TGCGCCAGCAGCCAAGCCGGAGCGGGCGATACGGATACGCAGTATTTT. The V gene is TRBV4-1, the J gene TRBJ2-3; D might be TRBD2 (6 bases). Looked up from germline, CDR1 is MGHRA and CDR2 is YSYEKL. The CDR3 spans 16 residues. The V gene lost 1 base and the J gene lost 6 bases, with 17 bases spanning the gap.

As concerns this clonotype: An end of the junction does not agree with germline; a read error may underlie this. The rearrangement links TRBV10-3 to TRBJ2-2; possibly TRBD1 for D (6 bases). Germline loops: CDR1 ENHRY, CDR2 SYGVKD. The CDR3 extends over 13 amino acids. The CDR3 coding sequence is TGTGTCATCAGTGATAGGGACACCGGGGAGCTGCTTTTT. Protein: CVISDRDTGELLF.

This clonotype was detected a few times. J is TRBJ2-1 and V is TRBV11-2, with a tentative D call TRBD2 (5 bases). This CDR3 region has 17 residues. V dropped 2 bases and J dropped 4 bases, with 18 bases sitting between them. CDR1 SGHAT and CDR2 FQNNGV come from the germline V gene. In nucleotides, the CDR3 is TGTGCCAGCAGCTTAACCCCCGCGATGGGAGAGTACAATGAGCAGTTCTTC. Translated, it gives CASSLTPAMGEYNEQFF. Drawing the rest from reference TRBV11-2 and TRBJ2-1, the complete variable domain is EAGVAQSPRYKIIEKRQSVAFWCNPISGHATLYWYQQILGQGPKLLIQFQNNGVVDDSQLPKDRFSAERLKGVDSTLKIQPAKLEDSAVYLCASSLTPAMGEYNEQFFGPGTRLTVL.

A word on this clonotype: The CDR3 does not end in the conserved phenylalanine or tryptophan, so this is likely a read error. The chain couples TRBV6-6 to TRBJ2-5; D might be TRBD1 (5 bases). This CDR3 is built from 16 residues. From germline, CDR1 is MNHNY and CDR2 SVGAGI (reference sequence). Trimming stripped 0 bases from V and 5 bases from J, with 16 bases between. The CDR3 protein is CASSYSGRALGETQYI. The CDR3 DNA reads as TGTGCCAGCAGTTACTCGGGCAGGGCTCTGGGGGAGACCCAGTACATC.

Of note for this clonotype: At one end, the junction sequence differs from germline, possibly due to a read error. The rearrangement links TRBV10-2 to TRBJ2-2, with TRBD2 identical over 13 bases. Germline CDR1 WSHSY, CDR2 SAAADI. The CDR3 is 15 residues long. CDR3 nucleotides: TGCGCCAGCAAACTAGCGGGAGGGCCCGGGGGGGAGCTGTTATTT. The encoded protein is CASKLAGGPGGELLF.

Regarding this clonotype: Compared with germline, one end of the junction differs, possibly owing to a read error. This chain joins TRBV11-3 and TRBJ2-1; tentatively, D is TRBD2 (5 bases). Per germline, CDR1 SGHNT and CDR2 YENEEA. This CDR3 has 14 amino acids. DNA for the CDR3: TGTGTCAGCAGCGGCGCGGCAACCTACAATGAGCAGTTCTTC. Protein sequence: CVSSGAATYNEQFF.

The rearrangement links TRBV11-2 to TRBJ1-3, with D uncertain. CDR1 and CDR2 from the germline V gene are SGHAT and FQNNGV. The CDR3 totals 15 residues. V shed 2 bases and J shed 3 bases, with 11 bases lying between them. CDR3 in DNA: TGTGCCAGCAGCTTACCGTGGGCCCATGGAAACACCATATATTTT. The encoded protein is CASSLPWAHGNTIYF.

In regard to this clonotype: Being one base from a much bigger clone, this may be a read error. The V call is TRBV4-1, the J call TRBJ2-7; perhaps TRBD2 as D (5 bases). Trimming removed 4 bases at V and 1 base at J, with 11 bases between. This CDR3 has 14 residues. CDR1 is MGHRA, CDR2 YSYEKL, per germline. This chain's CDR3 is CASSRRLASYEQYF. For the CDR3, the DNA is TGCGCCAGCAGCCGGAGGTTAGCATCCTACGAGCAGTACTTC.

As to this clonotype: The junction departs from germline at one end; a sequencing error may be responsible. The CDR3 DNA reads TGCGCCAGCAGCCAAGCGTACGGGGAAGGGCCCTACAATAAGCAGTTCTTC. This sequence encodes CASSQAYGEGPYNKQFF. The chain links TRBV4-1 to TRBJ2-1, with D perhaps matching TRBD2 (5 bases). Germline V gene sequence: CDR1 MGHRA, CDR2 YSYEKL. The CDR3 length is 17 residues.

On this clonotype itself: The junction and the germline gene differ at one end; a read error may be behind it. V gene TRBV6-5 combines with J gene TRBJ2-7; 7 bases line up with TRBD1. CDR3 length equals 17 residues. From germline, CDR1 is MNHEY and CDR2 SVGAGI. The CDR3 region is CVSSRPTTGTAVHEQYF. The CDR3 DNA is TGTGTCAGCAGCCGCCCTACAACAGGGACAGCGGTCCACGAGCAGTACTTC.

CDR3 sequence reads: CSVGDSGQGSYEQYF. The CDR3 DNA reads as TGCAGCGTTGGGGACTCGGGACAGGGGTCCTACGAGCAGTACTTC. The chain joins TRBV29-1 to TRBJ2-7; 10 bases fit TRBD1. The CDR3 consists of 15 residues. The germline CDR1 and CDR2 sequences are SQVTM and ANQGSEA. The V and J ends lost 4 bases and 1 base, in that order; junction bases with no gene match: 7.

A word on this clonotype: Because it lacks the conserved phenylalanine or tryptophan at the end, this CDR3 is likely a read error. The V call is TRBV12-3 or TRBV12-4, the J call TRBJ2-1, with D uncertain. The CDR3 length is 12 residues. CDR3 DNA sequence: TGTGTCAGCAGTTTGCCTTTGGATGAGCAGTTCTTA. Protein product: CVSSLPLDEQFL.

Of note for this clonotype: A read error may account for a junction end that differs from germline. The gene calls are TRBV11-2 and TRBJ2-7, with D possibly being TRBD1 or TRBD2 (5 bases each). Germline CDR1 SGHAT, CDR2 FQNNGV. The CDR3 is 13 amino acids. In DNA, the CDR3 is TGTGCCAGCTCGGGACCAGGGCCCTACGAGCAGTGCTTC. Its protein is CASSGPGPYEQCF.

As concerns this clonotype: This may arise from a read error, as a much more abundant clone is one base away. The chain uses TRBV5-1 and TRBJ2-1, with 7 nucleotides matching TRBD2. Unmatched junction bases numbered 7, after V lost 5 bases and J lost 8 bases. There are 13 residues in the CDR3. CDR1 and CDR2 (germline): SGHRS, YFSETQ. The CDR3 region is CASSAGRYDEQFF. The CDR3 bases are TGCGCCAGCAGTGCCGGGAGGTATGATGAGCAGTTCTTC. The variable domain in full, completed from reference TRBV5-1 and TRBJ2-1, reads KAGVTQTPRYLIKTRGQQVTLSCSPISGHRSVSWYQQTPGQGLQFLFEYFSETQRNKGNFPGRFSGRQFSNSRSEMNVSTLELGDSALYLCASSAGRYDEQFFGPGTRLTVL.